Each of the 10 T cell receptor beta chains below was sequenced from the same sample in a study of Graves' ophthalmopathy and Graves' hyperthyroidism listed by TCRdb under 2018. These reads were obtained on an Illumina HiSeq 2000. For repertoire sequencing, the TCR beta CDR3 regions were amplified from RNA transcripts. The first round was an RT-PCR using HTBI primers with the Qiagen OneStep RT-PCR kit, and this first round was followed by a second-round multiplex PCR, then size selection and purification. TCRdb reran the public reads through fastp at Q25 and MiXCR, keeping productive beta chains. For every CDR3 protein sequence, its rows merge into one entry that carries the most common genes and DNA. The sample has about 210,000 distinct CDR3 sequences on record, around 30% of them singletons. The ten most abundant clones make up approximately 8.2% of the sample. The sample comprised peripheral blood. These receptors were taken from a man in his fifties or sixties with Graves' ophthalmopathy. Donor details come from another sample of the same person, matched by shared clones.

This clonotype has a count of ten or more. CDR3 sequence (DNA): TGTGCCAGCAGCGCGGGACAGGGGGGAGTAGCCCAAGAGACCCAGTACTTC. Protein sequence: CASSAGQGGVAQETQYF. The chain combines TRBV6-1 with TRBJ2-5; 11 nucleotides line up with TRBD1. Germline assignment: CDR1 MNHNS and CDR2 SASEGT. This CDR3 spans 17 amino acids. V dropped 6 bases and J dropped 1; count of bases not matched to a gene: 10.

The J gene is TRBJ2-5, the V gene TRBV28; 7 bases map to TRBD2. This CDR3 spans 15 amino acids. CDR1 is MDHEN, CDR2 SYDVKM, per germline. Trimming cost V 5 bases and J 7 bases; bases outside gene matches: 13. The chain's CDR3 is CASSLTGSGMGTQYF. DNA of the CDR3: TGTGCCAGCAGTCTCACCGGCAGCGGGATGGGGACCCAGTACTTC.

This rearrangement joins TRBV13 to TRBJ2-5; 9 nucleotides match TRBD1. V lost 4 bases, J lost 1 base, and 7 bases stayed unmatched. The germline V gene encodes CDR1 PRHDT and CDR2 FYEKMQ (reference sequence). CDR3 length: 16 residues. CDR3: CASSSGTGIPQETQYF. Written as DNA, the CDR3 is TGTGCCAGCAGCTCCGGGACAGGGATCCCCCAAGAGACCCAGTACTTC.

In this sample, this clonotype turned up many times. The CDR3 nucleotides are TGTGCCAGCAGTTACCAAGGGGACGAGCAGTACTTC. It yields the protein CASSYQGDEQYF. The gene calls are TRBV6-5 and TRBJ2-7; D perhaps matches TRBD1 (5 bases). V lost 2 bases, J lost 5 bases, and 7 bases lay in between. The germline V gene has CDR1 MNHEY and CDR2 SVGAGI. CDR3 length: 12 residues.

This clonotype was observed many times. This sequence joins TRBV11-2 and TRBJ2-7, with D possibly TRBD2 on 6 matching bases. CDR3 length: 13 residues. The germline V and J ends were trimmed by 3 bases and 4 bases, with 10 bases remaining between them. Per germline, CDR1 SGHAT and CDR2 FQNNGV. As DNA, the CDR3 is TGTGCCAGCAGCTTTAGGCGGGAATACGAGCAGTACTTC. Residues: CASSFRREYEQYF.

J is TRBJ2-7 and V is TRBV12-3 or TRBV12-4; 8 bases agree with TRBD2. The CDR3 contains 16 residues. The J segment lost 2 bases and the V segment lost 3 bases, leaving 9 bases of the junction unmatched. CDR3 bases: TGTGCCAGCAGTTTTTCTTGGGTAGCGGGGCCCTACGAGCAGTACTTC. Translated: CASSFSWVAGPYEQYF.

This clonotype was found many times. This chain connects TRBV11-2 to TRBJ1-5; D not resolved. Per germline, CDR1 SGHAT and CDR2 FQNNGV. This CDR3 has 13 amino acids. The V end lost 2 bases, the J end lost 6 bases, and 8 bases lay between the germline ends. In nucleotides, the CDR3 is TGTGCCAGCAGCTTAAAAAGTGCTCAGCCCCAGCATTTT. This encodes CASSLKSAQPQHF.

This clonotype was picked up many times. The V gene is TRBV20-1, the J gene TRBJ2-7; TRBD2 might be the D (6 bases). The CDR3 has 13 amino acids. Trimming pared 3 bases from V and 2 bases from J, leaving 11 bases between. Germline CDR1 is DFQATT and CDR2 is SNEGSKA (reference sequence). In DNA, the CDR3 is TGCAGTGCTAGCGAGCGGGCCCCCTACGAGCAGTACTTC. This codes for CSASERAPYEQYF.

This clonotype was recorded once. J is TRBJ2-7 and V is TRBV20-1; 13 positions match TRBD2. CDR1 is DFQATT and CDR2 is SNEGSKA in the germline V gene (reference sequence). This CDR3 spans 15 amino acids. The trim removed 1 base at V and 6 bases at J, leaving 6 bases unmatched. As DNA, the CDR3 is TGCAGTGCTAGAGGCCGGACTAGCGGGAGTAGCGAGCAGTACTTC. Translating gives CSARGRTSGSSEQYF.

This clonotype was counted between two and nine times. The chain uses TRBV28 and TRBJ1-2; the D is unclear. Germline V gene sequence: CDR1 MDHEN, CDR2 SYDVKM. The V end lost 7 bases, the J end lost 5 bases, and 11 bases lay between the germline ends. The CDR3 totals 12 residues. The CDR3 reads CASNARLYGYTF. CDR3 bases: TGTGCCAGCAACGCACGGCTTTATGGCTACACCTTC.